The next 9 T cell receptor beta chains were all read from a single sample in a study of blood T cell repertoires in COVID-19. Here immunoSEQ multiplex PCR was the method, and the copy in TCRdb shows in-frame clones only, minus some. The table has about 74,000 clones, under 85% seen once. The sample consisted of peripheral blood. Receptors originate from a human donor in a cohort sampled during active COVID-19.

The V call is TRBV6-5, the J call TRBJ2-7; D possibly corresponds to TRBD1 (6 bases). The CDR3 runs to 14 residues. In germline, CDR1 is MNHEY, CDR2 SVGAGI. Trimming removed 6 bases from V and 2 bases from J, with 14 bases in between. CDR3 nucleotides: TGTGCCAGCAGCGACAACAGGGTACCCTACGAGCAGTACTTC. Translation: CASSDNRVPYEQYF.

This clone appeared a few times. The gene calls are TRBV4-2 and TRBJ1-5, with 11 bases lining up with TRBD1. V shed 1 base and J 7 bases; nucleotides not matched to a gene: 9. Germline lookup yields CDR1 LGHNA and CDR2 YNFKEQ. This CDR3 region has 17 residues. CDR3 coding DNA: TGTGCCAGCAGCCAAGGGGGCGGGGACAGGGGGTTCCAGCCCCAGCATTTT. It translates to CASSQGGGDRGFQPQHF.

The chain recombines TRBV20-1 with TRBJ2-3; D might be TRBD1 (5 bases). Germline V CDR1 and CDR2: DFQATT, SNEGSKA (reference sequence). V was clipped by 5 bases and J by 3 bases, with 21 bases between them. This CDR3 is 16 amino acids long. The CDR3 loop is CSAGVSGRALTDTQYF. In nucleotides, the CDR3 is TGCAGTGCTGGTGTTTCCGGCAGGGCCCTAACAGATACGCAGTATTTT.

The chain combines TRBV4-1 with TRBJ2-4; 9 bases are shared with TRBD2. The V and J ends lost 0 bases and 0 bases, in that order; junction bases with no gene match: 9. Germline CDR1 is MGHRA and CDR2 is YSYEKL. The CDR3 spans 19 residues. Here the CDR3 DNA reads TGCGCCAGCAGCCAAGAAGGTTATAGCGGGGGAATAGCCAAAAACATTCAGTACTTC. Translation gives CASSQEGYSGGIAKNIQYF.

V is TRBV20-1 and J is TRBJ1-5, with 8 bases that match TRBD1. CDR1 DFQATT and CDR2 SNEGSKA come from the germline V gene (reference sequence). The CDR3 totals 17 residues. The V segment lost 3 bases and the J segment 3 bases; nucleotides outside the gene matches: 13. The CDR3 region has the DNA TGCAGTGCTAGTTCTCTCGGACAGGGTGGAAACAATCAGCCCCAGCATTTT. Its protein product is CSASSLGQGGNNQPQHF.

The genes are TRBV3-1 (or the pseudogene TRBV3-2) and TRBJ2-1; D is perhaps TRBD1 (6 bases). CDR1 is LGHDT and CDR2 is YNNKEL in the germline V gene (reference sequence). Trimming removed 4 bases from V and 5 bases from J, with 15 bases in between. The length of the CDR3 is 15 residues. Written as DNA, the CDR3 is TGTGCCAGCAGCCTCTGGACAGACAACCACAATGAGCAGTTCTTC. Its protein is CASSLWTDNHNEQFF.

This clone came up a few times. The chain uses TRBV2 and TRBJ1-4, with D uncertain. Germline V CDR1 and CDR2: SNHLY, FYNNEI. Trimming pared 0 bases from V and 2 bases from J, leaving 10 bases between. The CDR3 is 16 amino acids. CDR3 region: CASSEALAGTNEKLFF. CDR3 coding DNA: TGTGCCAGCAGTGAAGCCCTGGCGGGGACTAATGAAAAACTGTTTTTT.

V gene TRBV3-1 (or the pseudogene TRBV3-2) combines with J gene TRBJ1-4; D ambiguous. The CDR3 has 17 residues. Germline V gene data show CDR1 as LGHDT and CDR2 as YNNKEL (reference sequence). Trimming left V 3 bases short and J 14 bases short, with 28 bases between. The CDR3 DNA follows: TGTGCCAGCAGCCAGAACCGCGGACGGACGGGGAATGAAGGTCTGTTTTTT. This codes for CASSQNRGRTGNEGLFF.

This chain uses TRBV28 with TRBJ1-1; D not certain. The CDR3 has 17 amino acids. V gave up 6 bases and J gave up 0 bases, with 20 bases separating them. Per germline, CDR1 MDHEN and CDR2 SYDVKM. CDR3 region: CASSRERSEWLNTEAFF. CDR3 DNA sequence: TGTGCCAGCAGCCGAGAGCGGTCGGAGTGGTTGAACACTGAAGCTTTCTTT.